This T cell receptor (beta chain) was retrieved from a study of blood T cell repertoires in COVID-19. About the study: COVID-19 samples collected from the United States, Italy and Spain covered acute and convalescent phases. Sources were T cells, B-cell-depleted T cells, or PBMCs; the material itself was cDNA or gDNA.

In the original processing: Estimation of nucleated cell counts was performed using reference gene primer amplification. Repertoires were generated with immunoSEQ multiplex PCR, while TCRdb's copy carries only in-frame clones and drops some. V and J calls and clone size follow that table, whereas D and trimming were derived from the DNA. The sample contains around 15,000 clones, over 65% of which appear only once. There are 15 residues in the CDR3. Germline lookup yields CDR1 SGHRS and CDR2 YFSETQ. After removal of 4 bases from V and 7 bases from J, the junction contained 12 bases not matched to a gene.

The V gene is TRBV5-1, the J gene TRBJ1-2, with 8 bases fitting TRBD1. This TCR was sampled from a middle-aged man with active or convalescent COVID-19. The sequencing sample was made of peripheral blood. This CDR3 is CASSAGQDVVVGYTF. CDR3 sequence (DNA): TGCGCCAGCAGCGCGGGACAGGATGTGGTGGTTGGCTACACCTTC.